This T cell receptor beta chain is from a study of OX40 agonist ivuxolimab in advanced cancers. Here immunoSEQ multiplex PCR was the method, and the copy in TCRdb shows in-frame clones only, minus some. The sample holds tens of thousands of clones, around 88% seen once. This clone appeared a single time. This clonotype was obtained from an adult with an advanced solid tumor such as melanoma, head and neck, liver or kidney cancer. The starting material was CD4+ or CD8+ T cells sorted from blood, obtained in a trial of the OX40 agonist ivuxolimab.

For the CDR3, the DNA is TGTGCCAGCAGTACCACAGATACGCAGTATTTT. It codes for CASSTTDTQYF. This chain uses TRBV6-6 with TRBJ2-3; D not resolved. This CDR3 is 11 amino acids long. The germline V and J ends were trimmed by 5 bases and 2 bases, with 2 bases remaining between them. Germline assignment: CDR1 MNHNY and CDR2 SVGAGI (reference sequence).